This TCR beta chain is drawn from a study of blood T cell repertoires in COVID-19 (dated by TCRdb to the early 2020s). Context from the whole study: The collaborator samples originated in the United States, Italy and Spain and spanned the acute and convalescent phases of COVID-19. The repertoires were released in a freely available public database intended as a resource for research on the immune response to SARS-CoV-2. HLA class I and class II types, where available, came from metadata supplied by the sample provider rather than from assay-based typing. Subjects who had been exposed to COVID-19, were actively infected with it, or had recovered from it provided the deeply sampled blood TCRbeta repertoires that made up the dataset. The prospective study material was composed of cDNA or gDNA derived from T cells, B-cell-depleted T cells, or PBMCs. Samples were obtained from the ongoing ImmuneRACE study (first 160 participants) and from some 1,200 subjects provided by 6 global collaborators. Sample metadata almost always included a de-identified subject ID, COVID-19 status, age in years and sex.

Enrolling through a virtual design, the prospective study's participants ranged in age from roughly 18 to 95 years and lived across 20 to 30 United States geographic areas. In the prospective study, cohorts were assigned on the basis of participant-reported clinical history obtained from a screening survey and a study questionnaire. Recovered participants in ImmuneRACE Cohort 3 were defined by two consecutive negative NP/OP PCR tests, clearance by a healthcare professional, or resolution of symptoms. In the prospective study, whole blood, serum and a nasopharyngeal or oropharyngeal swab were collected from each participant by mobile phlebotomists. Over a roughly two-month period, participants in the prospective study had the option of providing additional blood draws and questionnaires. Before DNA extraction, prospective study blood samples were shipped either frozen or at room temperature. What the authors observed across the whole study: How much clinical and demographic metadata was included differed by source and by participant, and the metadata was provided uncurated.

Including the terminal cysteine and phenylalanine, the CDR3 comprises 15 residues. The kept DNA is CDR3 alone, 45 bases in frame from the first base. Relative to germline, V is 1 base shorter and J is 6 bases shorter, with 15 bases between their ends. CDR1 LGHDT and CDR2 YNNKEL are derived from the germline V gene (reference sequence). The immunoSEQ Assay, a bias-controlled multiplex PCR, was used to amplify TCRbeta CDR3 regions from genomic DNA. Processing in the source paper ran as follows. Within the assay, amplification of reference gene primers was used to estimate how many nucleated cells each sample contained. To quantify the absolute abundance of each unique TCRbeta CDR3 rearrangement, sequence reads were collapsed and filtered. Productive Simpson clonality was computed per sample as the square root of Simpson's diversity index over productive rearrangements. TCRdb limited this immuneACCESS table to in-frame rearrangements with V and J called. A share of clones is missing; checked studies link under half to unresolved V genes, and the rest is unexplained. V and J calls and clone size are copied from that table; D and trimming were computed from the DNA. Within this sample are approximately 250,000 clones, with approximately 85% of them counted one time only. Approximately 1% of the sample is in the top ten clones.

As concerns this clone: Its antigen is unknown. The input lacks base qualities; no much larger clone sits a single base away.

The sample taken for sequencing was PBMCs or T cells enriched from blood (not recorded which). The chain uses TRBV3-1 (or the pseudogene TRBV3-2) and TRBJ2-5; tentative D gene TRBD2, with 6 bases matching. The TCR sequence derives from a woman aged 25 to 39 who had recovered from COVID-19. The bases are TGTGCCAGCAGCCAAGTCGTATGGGGCGGGAAGACCCAGTACTTC. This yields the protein CASSQVVWGGKTQYF.